The entry that follows covers one T cell receptor beta chain sequence. This CDR3 contains 15 residues. V lost 1 base and J lost 5; bases outside the gene matches: 6. Germline V gives CDR1 SGDLS, CDR2 YYNGEE. The source of the sample is a study of blood T cell repertoires in COVID-19. Study context: COVID-19 samples collected from the United States, Italy and Spain covered acute and convalescent phases.

Authors' methods: Reference gene primer amplification gave nucleated cell count estimates. Libraries were prepared by immunoSEQ multiplex PCR; TCRdb keeps only in-frame clonotypes and omits some of them. The D gene and trimming were derived from the DNA, and the V and J assignments and clone size from that table. This sample yields about 140,000 clones, of which 76% are seen a single time; under 6% belongs to the top ten. J is TRBJ1-2 and V is TRBV9, with 9 bases matching TRBD1. This receptor was identified in a woman of 80 years or more with active or convalescent COVID-19. The sample taken for sequencing was peripheral blood. The CDR3 region is CASSVSGTGLYGYTF. The CDR3 nucleotides are TGTGCCAGCAGCGTATCCGGGACAGGGTTATATGGCTACACCTTC.